One and the same sample provided the 10 T cell receptor beta chains below, sequenced in a study of T-cell reconstitution after alpha-beta-depleted transplantation in children. It was with unique molecular identifiers that the TCRbeta library was prepared. MiXCR was run by TCRdb on the PCR reads, yielding one entry per CDR3 protein. The sample comprises 400,000 to 550,000 distinct CDR3 sequences, over 9.5% of which are singletons, and about 2% rests with the top ten. The sequencing used PBMCs, collected before TCRalphabeta/CD19-depleted stem cell transplant. Receptors were obtained from a child younger than 10 with inherited bone marrow failure, due to receive a stem cell transplant.

This clonotype appeared many times. The chain is built from TRBV12-3 or TRBV12-4 and TRBJ1-4, with D maybe TRBD1 (6 bases). The ends were cut back, 5 bases at V and 5 bases at J, with 12 bases in the middle. The CDR3 has 14 residues. In DNA form, the CDR3 reads TGTGCCAGCAGTCTTGGAGGGGGGAATGAAAAACTGTTTTTT. This encodes CASSLGGGNEKLFF.

This clonotype was seen at least ten times. V gene TRBV27 combines with J gene TRBJ2-2; D remains ambiguous. Germline CDR1 and CDR2: MNHEY and SMNVEV (reference sequence). V lost 8 bases to trimming and J lost 4 bases, with 17 bases between them. The CDR3 loop spans 15 amino acids. CDR3 sequence: CASYLRWSRTGELFF. In nucleotides, the CDR3 is TGTGCCAGCTATTTACGCTGGTCGCGCACCGGGGAGCTGTTTTTT.

This clonotype showed up many times. The V and J genes are TRBV10-3 and TRBJ1-2; TRBD1 is a possible D gene (5 bases). Germline V gene lookup returns CDR1 ENHRY and CDR2 SYGVKD. The CDR3 length is 17 residues. V was trimmed by 6 bases and J by 5 bases, leaving 25 bases between them. CDR3 nucleotides: TGTGCCATCAGCCGGGCCTTTGGCGGTGGCGGGACTTATGGCTACACCTTC. This gives the protein CAISRAFGGGGTYGYTF.

This clonotype was recorded at least ten times. The chain couples TRBV6-2 or TRBV6-3 to TRBJ2-5, with D perhaps being TRBD1 or TRBD2 (5 bases each). CDR1 MNHEY and CDR2 SVGEGT come from the germline V gene. Deletions cut 6 bases from V and 1 base from J, with 9 bases between. The CDR3 extends over 13 amino acids. The CDR3 spells CASRGELQETQYF. In DNA form, the CDR3 reads TGTGCCAGCAGAGGGGAGCTCCAAGAGACCCAGTACTTC.

This clonotype has a count of ten or more. V gene TRBV6-2 or TRBV6-3 combines with J gene TRBJ2-4, with 11 bases that match TRBD2. V lost 8 bases to trimming and J lost 9 bases; unmatched junction nucleotides: 9. Germline values: CDR1 MNHEY, CDR2 SVGEGT. The CDR3 consists of 14 residues. CDR3 sequence reads: CASQLAGAGSIQYF. In DNA, the CDR3 is TGTGCCAGCCAACTAGCGGGAGCCGGTAGCATTCAGTACTTC.

This clonotype was observed many times. The genes are TRBV7-2 and TRBJ2-2, with 8 bases matching TRBD1. The length of the CDR3 is 16 residues. Germline CDR1 reads SGHTA; CDR2 reads FQGNSA. With V trimmed by 4 bases and J by 4 bases, 8 bases remained unmatched. The CDR3 DNA sequence: TGTGCCAGCAGCTACCGACAGGGGTTAGGCACCGGGGAGCTGTTTTTT. Protein sequence: CASSYRQGLGTGELFF.

This clonotype was seen ten or more times. The chain couples TRBV5-1 to TRBJ2-5, with 8 positions matching TRBD2. CDR3 length: 15 amino acids. The J segment lost 2 bases and the V segment lost 4 bases, leaving 7 bases of the junction unmatched. The germline V gene has CDR1 SGHRS and CDR2 YFSETQ. CDR3 amino acids: CASSQGLGGQETQYF. CDR3 sequence (DNA): TGCGCCAGCAGCCAGGGACTAGGAGGGCAAGAGACCCAGTACTTC.

This clonotype was detected ten times or more. The rearrangement joins TRBV7-2 to TRBJ2-7; 10 nucleotides align to TRBD1. Germline V gene sequence: CDR1 SGHTA, CDR2 FQGNSA. This CDR3 region has 17 residues. The junction had 11 bases not matched to a gene; V was cut back by 4 bases and J by 2 bases. Written as DNA, the CDR3 is TGTGCCAGCAGCTCTAGTACCCTCGGGACAGGGGCCTACGAGCAGTACTTC. It codes for CASSSSTLGTGAYEQYF.

In this sample, this clonotype turned up many times. The CDR3 here is CASSQDLVPNTGELFF. The CDR3, as DNA: TGTGCCAGCAGCCAAGATCTAGTACCGAACACCGGGGAGCTGTTTTTT. V is TRBV4-2 and J is TRBJ2-2; no clear D gene. This CDR3 region has 16 residues. Germline lookup yields CDR1 LGHNA and CDR2 YNFKEQ. Trimming removed 0 bases at V and 0 bases at J, with 8 bases between.

V usage is TRBV7-9 and J usage is TRBJ2-1; tentatively, D is TRBD2 (6 bases). The V and J ends lost 5 bases and 8 bases respectively, with 19 bases between them. The CDR3 covers 15 residues. The germline gives CDR1 SEHNR, CDR2 FQNEAQ (reference sequence). Here the CDR3 reads CASSLPRLGGDEQFF. CDR3 coding DNA: TGTGCCAGCAGCCTCCCAAGACTTGGAGGGGATGAGCAGTTCTTC.